Below, 21 T cell receptor beta chains from the same sample are listed, as sequenced in a study of CD8 T cells in Susac syndrome. When the RNA was reverse transcribed, random hexamers were used with an input of about 0.45 to 1 ug. TCRdb used MiXCR to reprocess the immunoSEQ multiplex PCR reads, holding one entry per CDR3 protein. The sample has 100,000 to 150,000 distinct CDR3 sequences, around 96% seen once. The sample was CD8+ T cells from PBMCs. These receptors all stem from a human donor with Susac syndrome.

This clonotype was found once. This chain connects TRBV27 to TRBJ2-1; 8 bases are shared with TRBD2. The CDR3 has 16 residues. CDR1 and CDR2 from the germline V gene are MNHEY and SMNVEV (reference sequence). The junction had 2 bases not matched to a gene; V was cut back by 0 bases and J by 1 base. The CDR3 loop is CASSLSGTRSYNEQFF. DNA of the CDR3: TGTGCCAGCAGTTTATCCGGGACTAGGTCCTACAATGAGCAGTTCTTC.

The V call is TRBV20-1, the J call TRBJ2-1, with unresolved D. Per germline, CDR1 DFQATT and CDR2 SNEGSKA (reference sequence). The CDR3 contains 15 residues. Deletions cut 0 bases from V and 0 bases from J, with 9 bases between. The CDR3 region is CSARDLARSYNEQFF. The DNA of the CDR3 is TGCAGTGCTAGAGATCTGGCCCGCTCCTACAATGAGCAGTTCTTC.

The chain carries TRBV9 and TRBJ2-7; D call uncertain. Looked up from germline, CDR1 is SGDLS and CDR2 is YYNGEE. Trimming cost V 0 bases and J 2 bases, with 9 bases left between them. The CDR3 is 14 residues long. This CDR3 is CASSVGSDPYEQYF. Written as DNA, the CDR3 is TGTGCCAGCAGCGTAGGATCAGATCCCTACGAGCAGTACTTC.

The chain combines TRBV27 with TRBJ2-7, with a tentative D call TRBD1 (6 bases). CDR1 MNHEY and CDR2 SMNVEV come from the germline V gene (reference sequence). The CDR3 length is 14 residues. Between the trimmed V and J ends, which lost 5 bases and 3 bases, there was a span of 14 bases. For the CDR3, the DNA is TGTGCCAGCAGTAGGACAGAGAGCCTCTACGAGCAGTACTTC. It translates to CASSRTESLYEQYF.

This chain joins TRBV14 and TRBJ2-7, with 9 bases matching TRBD2. Germline V gene sequence: CDR1 SGHDN, CDR2 FVKESK. The CDR3 length is 14 residues. Germline trimming cut 6 bases from V and 3 bases from J; bases unmatched to any gene: 6. The CDR3 loop is CASSPGTSSYEQYF. In DNA, the CDR3 is TGTGCCAGCAGTCCCGGGACTAGCAGCTACGAGCAGTACTTC.

V is TRBV2 and J is TRBJ2-2; no reliable D call. The germline V and J ends were trimmed by 3 bases and 5 bases, with 22 bases remaining between them. CDR1 and CDR2 (germline): SNHLY, FYNNEI. The CDR3 runs 18 residues. The CDR3 loop is CASSEEAQPLRWTGELFF. For the CDR3, the DNA is TGTGCCAGCAGTGAGGAAGCACAGCCCTTAAGATGGACCGGGGAGCTGTTTTTT. Full variable domain (remainder filled in from reference TRBV2 and TRBJ2-2): EPEVTQTPSHQVTQMGQEVILRCVPISNHLYFYWYRQILGQKVEFLVSFYNNEISEKSEIFDDQFSVERPDGSNFTLKIRSTKLEDSAMYFCASSEEAQPLRWTGELFFGEGSRLTVL.

The genes are TRBV6-5 and TRBJ1-4; D is unclear. The V gene's germline CDR1 is MNHEY and CDR2 SVGAGI. The CDR3 runs to 15 residues. Trimming removed 0 bases from V and 3 bases from J, with 8 bases in between. CDR3 protein: CASSYSIQSNEKLFF. DNA for the CDR3: TGTGCCAGCAGTTACTCGATACAGTCTAATGAAAAACTGTTTTTT.

V is TRBV19 and J is TRBJ2-2; 8 nucleotides align to TRBD2. CDR1 and CDR2 from the germline V gene are LNHDA and SQIVND (reference sequence). This CDR3 is built from 15 residues. V was pared by 3 bases and J by 4 bases, with 4 bases of the junction left unmatched. The CDR3 DNA reads as TGTGCCAGTAGTATGGGACTAGAGATCACCGGGGAGCTGTTTTTT. Its protein product is CASSMGLEITGELFF.

The chain couples TRBV19 to TRBJ1-1; D is perhaps TRBD1 (5 bases). Trimming took 6 bases from V and 5 from J, leaving 10 bases between them. Per germline, CDR1 LNHDA and CDR2 SQIVND (reference sequence). The CDR3 has 12 amino acids. CDR3 coding DNA: TGTGCCAGTAGGTGGGGACGGACTGAAGCTTTCTTT. Its translation: CASRWGRTEAFF.

This clonotype was recorded once. This chain uses TRBV6-2 or TRBV6-3 with TRBJ2-3; D gene unclear. The germline V and J ends were trimmed by 6 bases and 2 bases, with 9 bases remaining between them. Germline CDR1 MNHEY, CDR2 SVGEGT. The CDR3 totals 13 residues. CDR3 loop: CASSRKTTDTQYF. CDR3 DNA sequence: TGTGCCAGCAGCCGTAAAACCACAGATACGCAGTATTTT.

V is TRBV20-1 and J is TRBJ2-1; 10 bases are shared with TRBD2. J gave up 4 bases and V 3 bases, and 3 bases lay outside the gene matches. The CDR3 has 14 residues. Germline CDR1 and CDR2: DFQATT and SNEGSKA (reference sequence). The CDR3 DNA is TGCAGTGCTAGTGGACTAGCGGATTACAATGAGCAGTTCTTC. Protein sequence: CSASGLADYNEQFF.

This sequence joins TRBV20-1 and TRBJ2-5; 9 bases line up with TRBD2. Losses at the gene ends were 5 bases for V and 5 bases for J; bases not matched to a gene: 9. CDR1 and CDR2 (germline): DFQATT, SNEGSKA (reference sequence). The CDR3 is made up of 14 amino acids. The CDR3: CSASPGLAGETQYF. CDR3 bases: TGCAGTGCTTCCCCGGGACTAGCAGGGGAGACCCAGTACTTC.

The genes are TRBV5-6 and TRBJ2-4; possible D gene TRBD1, 5 bases. This CDR3 is built from 13 residues. Germline values: CDR1 SGHDT, CDR2 YYEEEE. V lost 0 bases and J 4 bases, leaving 5 bases between the germline ends. CDR3: CASSLAGKNIQYF. Here the CDR3 DNA reads TGTGCCAGCAGCTTGGCAGGGAAAAACATTCAGTACTTC.

V is TRBV9 and J is TRBJ1-2; 7 bases map to TRBD1. The CDR3 is 13 amino acids. The ends lost 0 bases at V and 7 bases at J; junction bases unmatched: 3. Looked up from germline, CDR1 is SGDLS and CDR2 is YYNGEE. The CDR3 loop is CASSVGQGGGYTF. The CDR3 DNA is TGTGCCAGCAGCGTAGGACAGGGTGGTGGCTACACCTTC.

The rearrangement uses TRBV5-6 and TRBJ2-1; D unresolved. Germline V lookup: CDR1 SGHDT, CDR2 YYEEEE. V lost 4 bases and J lost 6, with 11 bases in between. The CDR3 has 13 amino acids. CDR3 sequence: CASSRVDFNEQFF. In nucleotides, the CDR3 is TGTGCCAGCAGCCGCGTCGATTTCAATGAGCAGTTCTTC.

The V call is TRBV28, the J call TRBJ2-3; no clear D gene. CDR1 MDHEN and CDR2 SYDVKM come from the germline V gene. Deletions cut 1 base from V and 4 bases from J, with 12 bases between. The CDR3 loop spans 15 amino acids. CDR3 loop: CASSLSPLPADTQYF. In DNA, the CDR3 is TGTGCCAGCAGTTTATCCCCTTTACCGGCAGATACGCAGTATTTT.

The genes are TRBV4-2 and TRBJ2-7; a possible D gene is TRBD2 (5 bases). The CDR3 runs to 16 residues. Germline CDR1 reads LGHNA; CDR2 reads YNFKEQ. The V and J ends lost 1 base and 0 bases respectively, with 13 bases between them. The CDR3 is CASSQGRSSSSYEQYF. CDR3 sequence (DNA): TGTGCCAGCAGCCAAGGGAGGTCCAGCAGCTCCTACGAGCAGTACTTC.

The chain recombines TRBV5-6 with TRBJ2-2; 13 bases fit TRBD2. V shed 2 bases and J 6 bases; nucleotides not matched to a gene: 10. This CDR3 has 18 amino acids. The germline CDR1 and CDR2 sequences are SGHDT and YYEEEE. The CDR3 region is CASSFGLAGAMGAGELFF. The CDR3, as DNA: TGTGCCAGCAGCTTTGGACTAGCGGGGGCGATGGGTGCCGGGGAGCTGTTTTTT.

This sequence joins TRBV6-4 and TRBJ1-1, with unresolved D. The CDR3 covers 15 residues. Trimming shortened V by 8 bases and J by 0 bases, and 16 bases separated the two germline ends. From germline, CDR1 is MRHNA and CDR2 SNTAGT. CDR3 coding DNA: TGTGCCAGCGCCCCGACGGCGGAGATGAACACTGAAGCTTTCTTT. It encodes CASAPTAEMNTEAFF.

The V and J genes are TRBV7-9 and TRBJ1-6; TRBD1 aligns across 7 bases. Germline V lookup: CDR1 SEHNR, CDR2 FQNEAQ (reference sequence). The length of the CDR3 is 15 residues. V was pared by 0 bases and J by 7 bases, with 3 bases of the junction left unmatched. The CDR3 reads CASSLARDSNSPLHF. The CDR3, as DNA: TGTGCCAGCAGCTTAGCTCGGGACAGCAATTCACCCCTCCACTTT.

The CDR3: CASGLPPEWGNEQFF. The CDR3 nucleotides read TGTGCTAGTGGTTTGCCACCTGAGTGGGGGAATGAGCAGTTCTTC. The chain links TRBV12-5 to TRBJ2-1; D could derive from TRBD1 or TRBD2 (5 bases each). Germline V lookup: CDR1 LGHNT, CDR2 FRNRAP. The CDR3 totals 15 residues. V lost 2 bases and J lost 7, with 15 bases in between.